This entry features one TCR beta chain sequence. The antigen remains unidentified. The CDR3 totals 13 residues. The germline gives CDR1 LNHDA, CDR2 SQIVND (reference sequence). The V gene lost 8 bases and the J gene lost 1 base, with 12 bases spanning the gap. Sequencing was performed with immunoSEQ multiplex PCR; in TCRdb, only in-frame clones are kept and a portion is missing. The sample lists 100,000 or so clones; about 90% were seen once. This entry is derived from a study of siplizumab effects on memory and regulatory T cells. General study points: To unstimulated subsets, only a minor fraction of alloreactive clones could be mapped.

The chain combines TRBV19 with TRBJ2-7, with D maybe TRBD1 (6 bases). Sequenced sample: CD4+ T cells sorted from blood. This receptor was identified in a human donor in good health. Some clones in this sample may be carry-over from other donors' samples. CDR3 amino acids: CASGKGDSYEQYF. CDR3 DNA sequence: TGTGCCAGTGGAAAGGGGGATTCCTACGAGCAGTACTTC.